This T cell receptor beta chain was captured in a study of identical twins. TCRdb re-called the 5' RACE reads with MiXCR, one entry per CDR3 protein. The sample records 1,800,000 or so distinct CDR3 sequences, more than 30% being singletons. CDR3 length: 16 residues. Germline CDR1 SGDLS, CDR2 YYNGEE. J was trimmed by 6 bases and V by 4 bases; bases with no gene match: 9. Sequencing was performed on cord blood. The V call is TRBV9, the J call TRBJ2-3; 12 bases fit TRBD2. The receptor was isolated from a newborn girl in good health. The CDR3 region has the DNA TGTGCCAGCAGCCCTAGCGGGGGGGCCTTAACCGATACGCAGTATTTT. Its translation is CASSPSGGALTDTQYF. Full variable domain (rest looked up from reference TRBV9 and TRBJ2-3): DSGVTQTPKHLITATGQRVTLRCSPRSGDLSVYWYQQSLDQGLQFLIQYYNGEERAKGNILERFSAQQFPDLHSELNLSSLELGDSALYFCASSPSGGALTDTQYFGPGTRLTVL.